One and the same sample provided the 19 T cell receptor beta chains below, sequenced in a study of blood T cells in healthy people across ages (dated by TCRdb to the mid-2010s). Receptor amplification or capture employed 5' RACE. Sequencing used an Illumina HiSeq 2500. A second PCR of 7 to 11 cycles was performed with a sample-barcoded 5' primer and a J-beta primer mix. TCRdb reran the public reads through fastp at Q25 and MiXCR, keeping productive beta chains. Entries that share a CDR3 protein sequence are merged under the most common genes and DNA. For this sample there are around 790,000 distinct CDR3 sequences; under 55% appear just once. The ten largest make up under 20% of the sample. Input material: blood. The receptors originated from a man aged 60 to 75 in good health.

This clonotype appeared a few times. The V and J genes are TRBV20-1 and TRBJ2-1; no clear D gene. Per germline, CDR1 DFQATT and CDR2 SNEGSKA (reference sequence). This CDR3 region has 11 residues. The V end was cut by 5 bases, the J end by 4 bases, with 6 bases between. CDR3 DNA sequence: TGCAGTGCTGAGACATACAATGAGCAGTTCTTC. Translation: CSAETYNEQFF.

The chain couples TRBV11-3 to TRBJ2-1; no clear D. This CDR3 contains 13 residues. V lost 0 bases, J lost 6 bases, and 6 bases lay in between. The germline V gene encodes CDR1 SGHNT and CDR2 YENEEA. The CDR3 protein is CASSLEAVNEQFF. As DNA, the CDR3 is TGTGCCAGCAGCTTAGAGGCGGTCAATGAGCAGTTCTTC.

On this clonotype itself: An end of the junction differs from the germline gene, which may be a read error. The chain links TRBV7-9 to TRBJ2-3, with D possibly being TRBD1 (6 bases). The CDR3 runs to 15 residues. Germline assignment: CDR1 SEHNR and CDR2 FQNEAQ (reference sequence). In nucleotides, the CDR3 is TGTGCCAGCAGCCCCCCAAGGGGGACCCCCGATATGCAGTATTTT. It yields the protein CASSPPRGTPDMQYF.

The rearrangement joins TRBV11-2 to TRBJ1-2, with D unclear. From germline, CDR1 is SGHAT and CDR2 FQNNGV. This CDR3 is 15 amino acids long. The ends were cut back, 0 bases at V and 0 bases at J, with 8 bases in the middle. The CDR3 is CASSLEAGPNYGYTF. The CDR3 coding sequence is TGTGCCAGCAGCTTAGAAGCCGGACCTAACTATGGCTACACCTTC.

This sequence joins TRBV5-1 and TRBJ2-5; 14 nucleotides agree with TRBD2. Losses at the gene ends were 4 bases for V and 2 bases for J; bases not matched to a gene: 7. Germline CDR1 is SGHRS and CDR2 is YFSETQ. There are 17 residues in the CDR3. CDR3 amino acids: CASSPGLAGVSQETQYF. In nucleotides, the CDR3 is TGCGCCAGCAGCCCGGGACTAGCGGGAGTCTCGCAAGAGACCCAGTACTTC.

The rearrangement joins TRBV6-2 or TRBV6-3 to TRBJ2-1; 9 bases agree with TRBD1. The DNA end is a closer match to TRBJ2-7, so the J assignment may be wrong. Per the germline V gene, CDR1 is MNHEY and CDR2 is SVGEGT. The CDR3 is 16 residues long. CDR3 amino acids: CASSYLGTGKYNEQYF. The CDR3 DNA is TGTGCCAGCAGTTACCTCGGGACAGGGAAATACAATGAGCAGTACTTC.

The rearrangement uses TRBV5-1 and TRBJ1-2; possibly TRBD1 for D (6 bases). CDR3 length equals 15 residues. V was pared by 3 bases and J by 3 bases, with 15 bases between. From germline, CDR1 is SGHRS and CDR2 YFSETQ. CDR3 nucleotides: TGCGCCAGCAGCTGGGAAGCGGGGGCTTACTATGGCTACACCTTC. This translates into CASSWEAGAYYGYTF.

This chain uses TRBV7-2 with TRBJ2-3, with 8 bases lining up with TRBD1. The CDR3 has 17 residues. J gave up 1 base and V 5 bases, and 11 bases lay outside the gene matches. The germline gives CDR1 SGHTA, CDR2 FQGNSA. This CDR3 is CASSLRAGGAGTDTQYF. CDR3 sequence (DNA): TGTGCCAGCAGCCTCAGAGCAGGGGGCGCCGGCACAGATACGCAGTATTTT.

Notes on this clonotype: An end of the junction differs from the germline gene, which may be a read error. This CDR3 is CSVDRAGGFEQFF. The CDR3 DNA is TGTAGCGTGGACCGCGCAGGGGGGTTCGAGCAGTTCTTC. The V gene is TRBV29-1, the J gene TRBJ2-1; D possibly corresponds to TRBD1 (7 bases). CDR1 is SQVTM and CDR2 is ANQGSEA in the germline V gene. CDR3 size: 13 residues.

The gene calls are TRBV18 and TRBJ1-4; D remains ambiguous. The CDR3 sequence is 12 residues long. In germline, CDR1 is KGHSH, CDR2 LQKENI. V was shortened by 0 bases and J by 6 bases, with 2 bases between the two germline ends. The CDR3 protein is CASSPPDEKLFF. The DNA for the CDR3 is TGTGCCAGCTCACCACCGGATGAAAAACTGTTTTTT. The variable domain in full, with the rest retrieved from reference TRBV18 and TRBJ1-4, is NAGVMQNPRHLVRRRGQEARLRCSPMKGHSHVYWYRQLPEEGLKFMVYLQKENIIDESGMPKERFSAEFPKEGPSILRIQQVVRGDSAAYFCASSPPDEKLFFGSGTQLSVL.

The chain has TRBV11-2 and TRBJ2-7; D tentatively reads TRBD1 or TRBD2 (5 bases each). The last part of the DNA fits TRBJ2-5 better; the J call may be wrong. Germline V gene sequence: CDR1 SGHAT, CDR2 FQNNGV. The CDR3 is 15 residues long. CDR3 loop: CASSLRGYGAETQYF. The CDR3 DNA reads TGTGCCAGCAGCTTACGGGGTTATGGGGCGGAGACCCAGTACTTC.

This clonotype has only a few counts. V usage is TRBV6-6 and J usage is TRBJ2-5, with 7 bases that match TRBD1. Trimming took 7 bases from V and 3 from J; bases not matched to a gene: 5. Germline values: CDR1 MNHNY, CDR2 SVGAGI (reference sequence). The CDR3 spans 13 residues. The DNA of the CDR3 is TGTGCCAGCACGACAGGGCCAAAAGAGACCCAGTACTTC. It translates to CASTTGPKETQYF.

The sample holds a few counts of this clonotype. The rearrangement uses TRBV2 and TRBJ2-7; 10 nucleotides align to TRBD1. Trimming removed 7 bases from V and 5 bases from J; junction bases left unmatched: 8. The CDR3 is made up of 14 amino acids. CDR1 SNHLY and CDR2 FYNNEI come from the germline V gene. In DNA, the CDR3 is TGTGCCAGCATTCCGGGACAGGGGAAACACGAGCAGTACTTC. Encoded protein: CASIPGQGKHEQYF. The full variable domain, its missing parts supplied by reference TRBV2 and TRBJ2-7, is EPEVTQTPSHQVTQMGQEVILRCVPISNHLYFYWYRQILGQKVEFLVSFYNNEISEKSEIFDDQFSVERPDGSNFTLKIRSTKLEDSAMYFCASIPGQGKHEQYFGPGTRLTVT.

This clonotype was observed a handful of times. The chain combines TRBV3-1 with TRBJ1-2; D not resolved. Deletions cut 3 bases from V and 1 base from J, with 9 bases between. Germline V gene lookup returns CDR1 LGHDT and CDR2 YNNKEL (reference sequence). The CDR3 loop spans 14 amino acids. This CDR3 is CASSQANHNYGYTF. CDR3 bases: TGTGCCAGCAGCCAGGCGAACCATAACTATGGCTACACCTTC.

The CDR3 protein is CSARDVRLPAYEQYF. The CDR3 DNA reads TGCAGTGCTAGAGATGTCAGGCTGCCGGCCTACGAGCAGTACTTC. This chain connects TRBV20-1 to TRBJ2-5; D ambiguous. The J call could be wrong; TRBJ2-7 is a better fit for the DNA end. This CDR3 region has 15 residues. Germline loops: CDR1 DFQATT, CDR2 SNEGSKA (reference sequence).

This clonotype came up once. V gene TRBV18 combines with J gene TRBJ2-2; 8 positions match TRBD1. J lost 1 base, V lost 1 base, and 2 bases had no gene match. The germline gives CDR1 KGHSH, CDR2 LQKENI. CDR3 length: 16 residues. The CDR3 nucleotides read TGTGCCAGCTCACCACGACAGGGGCAGAACACCGGGGAGCTGTTTTTT. As protein: CASSPRQGQNTGELFF.

The chain recombines TRBV6-6 with TRBJ1-2; D not certain. The V end lost 6 bases, the J end lost 6 bases, and 17 bases lay between the germline ends. CDR1 and CDR2 (germline): MNHNY, SVGAGI (reference sequence). The CDR3 sequence is 14 residues long. DNA for the CDR3: TGTGCCAGCAGCCAAGCACCAATTAGCAATGGCTACACCTTC. Translating gives CASSQAPISNGYTF.

The chain employs TRBV20-1 and TRBJ1-1, with D unresolved. V dropped 0 bases and J dropped 2 bases, with 10 bases sitting between them. CDR1 and CDR2 from the germline V gene are DFQATT and SNEGSKA (reference sequence). The CDR3 is made up of 14 amino acids. Here the CDR3 DNA reads TGCAGTGCTAGAGATCAGGTATACAACACTGAAGCTTTCTTT. This translates into CSARDQVYNTEAFF.

This rearrangement joins TRBV28 to TRBJ1-4; D call uncertain. The CDR3 is made up of 15 amino acids. The V end lost 1 base, the J end lost 2 bases, and 8 bases lay between the germline ends. Germline V gene sequence: CDR1 MDHEN, CDR2 SYDVKM. In DNA form, the CDR3 reads TGTGCCAGCAGTTTATCCACAGCTACTAATGAAAAACTGTTTTTT. It is translated as CASSLSTATNEKLFF.